Listed below are T cell receptor beta chains from one sample, sequenced in a study of control samples from healthy donors and cancer patients. Clones were read by immunoSEQ multiplex PCR, and TCRdb kept only the in-frame ones, dropping some. The sample shows 120,000 to 150,000 clones, roughly nine tenths of them seen only once. The sample was blood. The receptors shown here come from a man aged 25-45 years in good health. Each CDR3 is given with its conserved first and last residue. The order of the fields is clone size, D gene, V gene, J gene, CDR3 protein, CDR3 DNA. D genes are given only for firm matches. Rows give clone size only sometimes, using once, few, many, or a class for an expanded clone.

clone_size: NA
d_call: TRBD1
v_call: TRBV5-1
j_call: TRBJ1-1
cdr3_aa: CASSTDRGNTEAFF
cdr3_nt: TGCGCCAGCAGCACCGACAGGGGGAACACTGAAGCTTTCTTT

clone_size: NA
d_call: NA
v_call: TRBV4-3
j_call: TRBJ2-5
cdr3_aa: CASSQETGKETQYF
cdr3_nt: TGCGCCAGCAGCCAAGAAACAGGCAAAGAGACCCAGTACTTC

clone_size: once
d_call: NA
v_call: TRBV4-2
j_call: TRBJ2-3
cdr3_aa: CASSQARGSYTDTQYF
cdr3_nt: TGTGCCAGCAGCCAAGCACGAGGGTCCTACACAGATACGCAGTATTTT

clone_size: NA
d_call: TRBD2
v_call: TRBV2
j_call: TRBJ2-7
cdr3_aa: CASSGLASSYEQYF
cdr3_nt: TGTGCCAGCAGCGGACTAGCAAGTTCCTACGAGCAGTACTTC

clone_size: NA
d_call: NA
v_call: TRBV29-1
j_call: TRBJ1-1
cdr3_aa: CSVEDLSEKAFF
cdr3_nt: TGCAGCGTTGAAGATCTGTCAGAAAAAGCTTTCTTT

clone_size: few
d_call: NA
v_call: TRBV9
j_call: TRBJ2-3
cdr3_aa: CASSVSGTSTDTQYF
cdr3_nt: TGTGCCAGCAGCGTATCCGGGACCAGCACAGATACGCAGTATTTT

clone_size: few
d_call: TRBD1
v_call: TRBV7-3
j_call: TRBJ2-7
cdr3_aa: CASSHGTGTGAYEQYF
cdr3_nt: TGTGCCAGCAGCCACGGAACCGGGACAGGAGCCTACGAGCAGTACTTC

clone_size: NA
d_call: TRBD1
v_call: TRBV9
j_call: TRBJ2-7
cdr3_aa: CASSSGTGVAYEQYF
cdr3_nt: TGTGCCAGCAGCTCCGGGACAGGGGTCGCCTACGAGCAGTACTTC

clone_size: NA
d_call: NA
v_call: TRBV7-2
j_call: TRBJ2-6
cdr3_aa: CASSSNRGSGANVLTF
cdr3_nt: TGTGCCAGCAGCTCAAATAGGGGTTCTGGGGCCAACGTCCTGACTTTC

clone_size: NA
d_call: NA
v_call: TRBV12-3/TRBV12-4
j_call: TRBJ1-2
cdr3_aa: CASSPRQSYGYTF
cdr3_nt: TGTGCCAGCAGCCCCCGACAGTCCTATGGCTACACCTTC

clone_size: NA
d_call: NA
v_call: TRBV30
j_call: TRBJ1-2
cdr3_aa: CAWSQTGGTDGYTF
cdr3_nt: TGTGCCTGGAGTCAAACAGGTGGTACAGATGGCTACACCTTC

clone_size: NA
d_call: NA
v_call: TRBV4-3
j_call: TRBJ1-2
cdr3_aa: CASSLLIQGSGYTF
cdr3_nt: TGCGCCAGCAGCCTCTTGATACAGGGTTCCGGCTACACCTTC

clone_size: NA
d_call: TRBD1
v_call: TRBV5-4
j_call: TRBJ2-7
cdr3_aa: CASSLGTGPYEQYF
cdr3_nt: TGTGCCAGCAGCTTAGGGACAGGGCCCTACGAGCAGTACTTC

clone_size: NA
d_call: TRBD2
v_call: TRBV3-1/TRBV3-2
j_call: TRBJ2-1
cdr3_aa: CASSRRTSGTPCDYNEQFF
cdr3_nt: TGTGCCAGCAGCCGCAGGACTAGCGGGACTCCATGCGACTACAATGAGCAGTTCTTC

clone_size: once
d_call: TRBD1
v_call: TRBV2
j_call: TRBJ1-2
cdr3_aa: CASSPDRDGYTF
cdr3_nt: TGTGCCAGCAGCCCGGACAGGGATGGCTACACCTTC

clone_size: NA
d_call: TRBD2
v_call: TRBV9
j_call: TRBJ2-7
cdr3_aa: CASSAGLAALYEQYF
cdr3_nt: TGTGCCAGCAGCGCGGGACTAGCAGCCCTCTACGAGCAGTACTTC

clone_size: NA
d_call: NA
v_call: TRBV24-1
j_call: TRBJ2-2
cdr3_aa: CATSDWAAPSTGELFF
cdr3_nt: TGTGCCACCAGTGATTGGGCAGCCCCTAGCACCGGGGAGCTGTTTTTT

clone_size: once
d_call: NA
v_call: TRBV3-1/TRBV3-2
j_call: TRBJ2-3
cdr3_aa: CASSPVGDTQYF
cdr3_nt: TGTGCCAGCAGTCCGGTTGGAGATACGCAGTATTTT

clone_size: NA
d_call: NA
v_call: TRBV18
j_call: TRBJ2-5
cdr3_aa: CASSSFRGPEETQYF
cdr3_nt: TGTGCCAGCTCATCTTTCAGGGGTCCGGAGGAGACCCAGTACTTC

clone_size: NA
d_call: TRBD2
v_call: TRBV2
j_call: TRBJ2-2
cdr3_aa: CASRLLAGGTGELFF
cdr3_nt: TGTGCCAGCAGGCTCCTGGCGGGGGGCACCGGGGAGCTGTTTTTT

clone_size: NA
d_call: NA
v_call: TRBV11-2
j_call: TRBJ2-5
cdr3_aa: CASSLQQGGGETQYF
cdr3_nt: TGTGCCAGCAGCTTACAACAGGGGGGGGGAGAGACCCAGTACTTC

clone_size: NA
d_call: NA
v_call: TRBV6-6
j_call: TRBJ2-5
cdr3_aa: CASSSDPDGPYF
cdr3_nt: TGTGCCAGCAGTTCGGATCCGGACGGCCCGTACTTC

clone_size: once
d_call: NA
v_call: TRBV19
j_call: TRBJ1-1
cdr3_aa: CASSIVGGPTEAFF
cdr3_nt: TGTGCCAGTAGTATAGTTGGGGGTCCCACTGAAGCTTTCTTT

clone_size: NA
d_call: TRBD2
v_call: TRBV6-5
j_call: TRBJ2-7
cdr3_aa: CASSYLGLAGRNEQYF
cdr3_nt: TGTGCCAGCAGTTACCTAGGACTAGCGGGACGTAACGAGCAGTACTTC

clone_size: NA
d_call: NA
v_call: TRBV28
j_call: TRBJ2-2
cdr3_aa: CASREGNTGELFF
cdr3_nt: TGTGCCAGCAGGGAAGGGAATACCGGGGAGCTGTTTTTT

clone_size: NA
d_call: TRBD1
v_call: TRBV29-1
j_call: TRBJ2-7
cdr3_aa: CSVLTGVSSYEQYF
cdr3_nt: TGCAGCGTTCTGACAGGGGTAAGCTCCTACGAGCAGTACTTC

clone_size: NA
d_call: NA
v_call: TRBV7-9
j_call: TRBJ2-1
cdr3_aa: CASSLIIAGDNEQFF
cdr3_nt: TGTGCCAGCAGCTTAATAATAGCTGGGGACAATGAGCAGTTCTTC

clone_size: NA
d_call: NA
v_call: TRBV19
j_call: TRBJ1-2
cdr3_aa: CASSNNLGQGYGYTF
cdr3_nt: TGTGCCAGTAGTAACAACCTGGGGCAGGGCTATGGCTACACCTTC

clone_size: NA
d_call: NA
v_call: TRBV2
j_call: TRBJ2-3
cdr3_aa: CASSESGSDRADTQYF
cdr3_nt: TGTGCCAGCAGTGAGAGTGGCAGCGATCGGGCAGATACGCAGTATTTT

clone_size: NA
d_call: NA
v_call: TRBV19
j_call: TRBJ1-3
cdr3_aa: CASSTGDPSGNTIYF
cdr3_nt: TGTGCCAGTAGTACCGGGGACCCCTCCGGAAACACCATATATTTT

clone_size: NA
d_call: NA
v_call: TRBV6-6
j_call: TRBJ2-7
cdr3_aa: CASNCEQYF
cdr3_nt: TGTGCCAGCAACTGCGAGCAGTACTTC

clone_size: NA
d_call: TRBD2
v_call: TRBV3-1/TRBV3-2
j_call: TRBJ2-3
cdr3_aa: CASSRGLALTTDTQYF
cdr3_nt: TGTGCCAGCAGCCGCGGACTAGCGCTGACTACAGATACGCAGTATTTT

clone_size: NA
d_call: NA
v_call: TRBV3-1/TRBV3-2
j_call: TRBJ1-5
cdr3_aa: CASSQTPGGGNQPQHF
cdr3_nt: TGTGCCAGCAGCCAGACCCCCGGCGGAGGCAATCAGCCCCAGCATTTT

clone_size: NA
d_call: TRBD1
v_call: TRBV11-3
j_call: TRBJ2-3
cdr3_aa: CASSSREGQGADTQYF
cdr3_nt: TGTGCCAGCAGCTCAAGGGAGGGACAGGGGGCAGATACGCAGTATTTT

clone_size: NA
d_call: TRBD1
v_call: TRBV5-4
j_call: TRBJ2-7
cdr3_aa: CASSLGLDRRYEQYF
cdr3_nt: TGTGCCAGCAGCTTAGGTTTGGACAGGCGATACGAGCAGTACTTC

clone_size: NA
d_call: TRBD1
v_call: TRBV4-3
j_call: TRBJ2-3
cdr3_aa: CASSQDSAGGQDTQYF
cdr3_nt: TGCGCCAGCAGCCAAGATTCGGCAGGGGGACAAGATACGCAGTATTTT

clone_size: NA
d_call: NA
v_call: TRBV15
j_call: TRBJ2-2
cdr3_aa: CATTRAPGSNTGELFF
cdr3_nt: TGTGCCACCACCAGGGCGCCAGGGTCGAACACCGGGGAGCTGTTTTTT

clone_size: NA
d_call: NA
v_call: TRBV5-1
j_call: TRBJ2-2
cdr3_aa: CASRPQGGTGELFF
cdr3_nt: TGCGCCAGCAGACCTCAGGGGGGCACCGGGGAGCTGTTTTTT

clone_size: NA
d_call: NA
v_call: TRBV19
j_call: TRBJ2-7
cdr3_aa: CASSIQDGDSYEQYF
cdr3_nt: TGTGCCAGTAGTATTCAGGACGGGGACTCCTACGAGCAGTACTTC

clone_size: NA
d_call: NA
v_call: TRBV10-2
j_call: TRBJ2-1
cdr3_aa: CASSEGNEQFF
cdr3_nt: TGCGCCAGCAGTGAAGGCAATGAGCAGTTCTTC

clone_size: once
d_call: NA
v_call: TRBV12-5
j_call: TRBJ1-6
cdr3_aa: CASGSTGMFDSPLHF
cdr3_nt: TGTGCTAGTGGTTCAACAGGGATGTTTGATTCACCCCTCCACTTT

clone_size: NA
d_call: NA
v_call: TRBV2
j_call: TRBJ2-4
cdr3_aa: CASSEDLGAKNIQYF
cdr3_nt: TGTGCCAGCAGTGAAGACCTGGGAGCCAAAAACATTCAGTACTTC

clone_size: NA
d_call: TRBD2
v_call: TRBV7-9
j_call: TRBJ2-7
cdr3_aa: CASSPSGRYEQYF
cdr3_nt: TGTGCCAGCAGCCCTAGCGGTCGCTACGAGCAGTACTTC

clone_size: NA
d_call: NA
v_call: TRBV5-1
j_call: TRBJ2-5
cdr3_aa: CASSSVGETQYF
cdr3_nt: TGCGCCAGCAGCTCGGTAGGGGAGACCCAGTACTTC

clone_size: NA
d_call: TRBD2
v_call: TRBV7-9
j_call: TRBJ2-7
cdr3_aa: CASSPTGGQANYEQYF
cdr3_nt: TGTGCCAGCAGCCCCACGGGAGGGCAGGCAAACTACGAGCAGTACTTC

clone_size: NA
d_call: NA
v_call: TRBV30
j_call: TRBJ2-7
cdr3_aa: CAWRGDLVYEQYF
cdr3_nt: TGTGCCTGGAGGGGGGATCTGGTCTACGAGCAGTACTTC

clone_size: NA
d_call: NA
v_call: TRBV9
j_call: TRBJ2-7
cdr3_aa: CASSVGLLSDEQYF
cdr3_nt: TGTGCCAGCAGCGTAGGTCTACTGTCTGACGAGCAGTACTTC

clone_size: NA
d_call: NA
v_call: TRBV7-8
j_call: TRBJ2-5
cdr3_aa: CASSLGRPQETQYF
cdr3_nt: TGTGCCAGCAGCTTAGGACGGCCTCAAGAGACCCAGTACTTC

clone_size: NA
d_call: NA
v_call: TRBV15
j_call: TRBJ2-6
cdr3_aa: CATSKSSGANVLTF
cdr3_nt: TGTGCCACCAGCAAATCCTCTGGGGCCAACGTCCTGACTTTC

clone_size: NA
d_call: TRBD1
v_call: TRBV3-1/TRBV3-2
j_call: TRBJ1-4
cdr3_aa: CASSQEPQGDEKLFF
cdr3_nt: TGTGCCAGCAGCCAAGAACCGCAGGGGGATGAAAAACTGTTTTTT

clone_size: NA
d_call: NA
v_call: TRBV5-6
j_call: TRBJ2-5
cdr3_aa: CASSAGTVEETQYF
cdr3_nt: TGTGCCAGCAGCGCCGGGACGGTGGAAGAGACCCAGTACTTC

clone_size: NA
d_call: NA
v_call: TRBV7-3
j_call: TRBJ1-1
cdr3_aa: CASSLSMNTEAFF
cdr3_nt: TGTGCCAGCAGCTTATCCATGAACACTGAAGCTTTCTTT

clone_size: NA
d_call: NA
v_call: TRBV18
j_call: TRBJ2-7
cdr3_aa: CASSAGESGEQYF
cdr3_nt: TGTGCCAGCTCGGCAGGGGAATCGGGTGAGCAGTACTTC

clone_size: NA
d_call: TRBD1
v_call: TRBV18
j_call: TRBJ2-7
cdr3_aa: CASSQNRDRERYF
cdr3_nt: TGTGCCAGCTCACAGAACCGGGACAGGGAGAGGTACTTC

clone_size: NA
d_call: NA
v_call: TRBV6-5
j_call: TRBJ1-6
cdr3_aa: CAYEGDTYNSPLHF
cdr3_nt: TGTGCCTACGAAGGGGATACCTATAATTCACCCCTCCACTTT

clone_size: NA
d_call: NA
v_call: TRBV29-1
j_call: TRBJ2-1
cdr3_aa: CSVGDLEQFF
cdr3_nt: TGCAGCGTTGGAGACCTTGAGCAGTTCTTC

clone_size: NA
d_call: TRBD1
v_call: TRBV5-4
j_call: TRBJ1-4
cdr3_aa: CASSASVGQGREKLFF
cdr3_nt: TGTGCCAGCAGCGCTTCGGTGGGACAGGGACGAGAAAAACTGTTTTTT

clone_size: NA
d_call: TRBD1
v_call: TRBV5-1
j_call: TRBJ2-3
cdr3_aa: CASSPGQGTDTQYF
cdr3_nt: TGCGCCAGCAGCCCGGGACAGGGCACAGATACGCAGTATTTT

clone_size: NA
d_call: TRBD2
v_call: TRBV5-1
j_call: TRBJ2-3
cdr3_aa: CASSLYSGSTDTQYF
cdr3_nt: TGCGCCAGCAGCTTATATAGCGGGTCCACAGATACGCAGTATTTT

clone_size: few
d_call: NA
v_call: TRBV7-2
j_call: TRBJ1-2
cdr3_aa: CASSLAGPNNYGYTF
cdr3_nt: TGTGCCAGCAGCTTAGCTGGCCCAAATAACTATGGCTACACCTTC